This T cell receptor beta chain originates from a study of regulatory T cells in long-lasting Graves disease. Study-wide results and limits: It was in persistent disease that TRBV28, TRBJ1-2 and TRBJ2-5 were favored.

Time point meaning: persistent/refractory GD, antithyroid drugs over 5 years with positive TRAb. The TCR library used RNA extracted from PBMCs. This CDR3 comprises 14 residues. With V trimmed by 5 bases and J by 7 bases, 6 bases remained unmatched. The V gene's germline CDR1 is MNHEY and CDR2 SMNVEV (reference sequence). This clonotype was counted many times. Its antigen is still unknown. Arm-PCR of CDR3 regions and iRepertoire HTBI primers were the basis on which TCR beta libraries were built. TCRdb processed the multiplex PCR reads anew with MiXCR; each CDR3 protein has one entry. In the table there are about 660,000 distinct CDR3 sequences, approximately 31% of which are singletons.

Sequenced material: peripheral blood mononuclear cells (PBMCs), taken when the disease was refractory, from a patient treated with antithyroid drugs. This TCR was sampled from a female donor with Graves disease. V gene TRBV27 combines with J gene TRBJ1-5; 9 nucleotides align to TRBD1. The CDR3 nucleotides are TGTGCCAGCAGTGTGGGACAGGGATACCAGCCCCAGCATTTT. Its translation: CASSVGQGYQPQHF.